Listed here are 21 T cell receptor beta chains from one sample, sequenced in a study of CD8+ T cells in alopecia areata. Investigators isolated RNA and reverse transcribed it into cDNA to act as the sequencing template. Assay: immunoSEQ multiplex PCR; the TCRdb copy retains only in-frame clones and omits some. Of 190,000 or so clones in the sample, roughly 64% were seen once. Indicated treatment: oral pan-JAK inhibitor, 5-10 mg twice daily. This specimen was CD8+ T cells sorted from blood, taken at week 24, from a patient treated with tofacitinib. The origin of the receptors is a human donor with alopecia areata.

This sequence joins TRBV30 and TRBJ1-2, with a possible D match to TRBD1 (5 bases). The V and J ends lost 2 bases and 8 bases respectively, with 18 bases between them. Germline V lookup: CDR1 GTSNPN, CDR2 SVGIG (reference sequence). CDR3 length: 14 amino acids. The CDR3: CAWSRLGRAGGYTF. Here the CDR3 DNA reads TGTGCCTGGAGTCGACTCGGCAGGGCAGGAGGCTACACCTTC.

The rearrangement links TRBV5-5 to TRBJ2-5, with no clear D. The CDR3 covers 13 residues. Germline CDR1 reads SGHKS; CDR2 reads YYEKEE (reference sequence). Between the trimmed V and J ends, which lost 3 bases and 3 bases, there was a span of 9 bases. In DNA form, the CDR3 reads TGTGCCAGCAGCTGGTGGGGTAAAGAGACCCAGTACTTC. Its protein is CASSWWGKETQYF.

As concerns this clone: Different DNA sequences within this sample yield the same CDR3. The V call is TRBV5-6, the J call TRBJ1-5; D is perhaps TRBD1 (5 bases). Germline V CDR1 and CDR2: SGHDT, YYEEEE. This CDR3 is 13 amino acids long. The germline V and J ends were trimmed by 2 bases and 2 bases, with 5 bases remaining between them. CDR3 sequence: CASSLQGNQPQHF. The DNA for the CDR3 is TGTGCCAGCAGCTTACAGGGCAATCAGCCCCAGCATTTT.

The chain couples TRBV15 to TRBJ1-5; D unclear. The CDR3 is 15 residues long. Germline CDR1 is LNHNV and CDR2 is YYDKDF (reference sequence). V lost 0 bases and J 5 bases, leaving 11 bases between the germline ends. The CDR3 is CATSREQNRYQPQHF. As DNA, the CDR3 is TGTGCCACCAGCAGAGAACAGAATAGGTATCAGCCCCAGCATTTT.

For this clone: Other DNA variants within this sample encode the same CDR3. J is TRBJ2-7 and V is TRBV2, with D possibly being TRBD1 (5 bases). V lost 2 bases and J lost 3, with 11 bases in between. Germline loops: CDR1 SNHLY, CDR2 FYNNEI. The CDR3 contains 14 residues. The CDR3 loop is CASSEMGQGYEQYF. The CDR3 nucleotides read TGTGCCAGCAGTGAAATGGGTCAGGGCTACGAGCAGTACTTC.

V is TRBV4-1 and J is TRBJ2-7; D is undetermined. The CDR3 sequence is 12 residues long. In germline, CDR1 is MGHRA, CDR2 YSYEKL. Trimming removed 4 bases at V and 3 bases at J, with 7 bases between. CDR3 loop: CASSPDGYEQYF. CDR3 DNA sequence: TGCGCCAGCAGCCCCGACGGCTACGAGCAGTACTTC.

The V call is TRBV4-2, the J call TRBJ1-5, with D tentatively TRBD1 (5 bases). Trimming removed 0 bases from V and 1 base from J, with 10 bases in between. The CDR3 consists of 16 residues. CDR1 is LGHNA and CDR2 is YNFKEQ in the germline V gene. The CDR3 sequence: CASSQEQGWSNQPQHF. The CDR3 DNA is TGTGCCAGCAGCCAAGAGCAGGGATGGAGCAATCAGCCCCAGCATTTT.

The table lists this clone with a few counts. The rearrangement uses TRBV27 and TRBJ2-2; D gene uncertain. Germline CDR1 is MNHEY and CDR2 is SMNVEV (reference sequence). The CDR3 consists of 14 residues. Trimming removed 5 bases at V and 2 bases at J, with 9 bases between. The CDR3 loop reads CASSLQSNTGELFF. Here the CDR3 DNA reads TGTGCCAGCAGTCTCCAATCAAACACCGGGGAGCTGTTTTTT.

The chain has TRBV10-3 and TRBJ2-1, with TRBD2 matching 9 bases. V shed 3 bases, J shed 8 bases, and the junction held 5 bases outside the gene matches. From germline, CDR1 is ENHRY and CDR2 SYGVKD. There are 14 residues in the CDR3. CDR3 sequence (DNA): TGTGCCATCAGTGAACTAGAGCGGGGGGATGAGCAGTTCTTC. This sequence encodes CAISELERGDEQFF.

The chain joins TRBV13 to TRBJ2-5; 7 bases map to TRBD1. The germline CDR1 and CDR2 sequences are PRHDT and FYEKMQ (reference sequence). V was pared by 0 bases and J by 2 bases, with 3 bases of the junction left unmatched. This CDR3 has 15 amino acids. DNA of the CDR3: TGTGCCAGCAGCTTAGGCCCGGGACAGCAAGAGACCCAGTACTTC. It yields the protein CASSLGPGQQETQYF.

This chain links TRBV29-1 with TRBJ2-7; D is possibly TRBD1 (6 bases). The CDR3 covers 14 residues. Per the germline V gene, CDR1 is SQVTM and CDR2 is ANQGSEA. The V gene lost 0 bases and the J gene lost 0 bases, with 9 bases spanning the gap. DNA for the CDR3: TGCAGCGTTGAAGACAGGGGTAGCTCCTACGAGCAGTACTTC. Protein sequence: CSVEDRGSSYEQYF.

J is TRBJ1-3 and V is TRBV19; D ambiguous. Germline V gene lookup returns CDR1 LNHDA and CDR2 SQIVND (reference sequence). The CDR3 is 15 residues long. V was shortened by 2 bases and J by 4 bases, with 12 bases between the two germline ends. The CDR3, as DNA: TGTGCCAGTAGTATACTTCGAGGACGCGGAAACACCATATATTTT. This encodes CASSILRGRGNTIYF. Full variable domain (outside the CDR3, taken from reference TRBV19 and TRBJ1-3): DGGITQSPKYLFRKEGQNVTLSCEQNLNHDAMYWYRQDPGQGLRLIYYSQIVNDFQKGDIAEGYSVSREKKESFPLTVTSAQKNPTAFYLCASSILRGRGNTIYFGEGSWLTVV.

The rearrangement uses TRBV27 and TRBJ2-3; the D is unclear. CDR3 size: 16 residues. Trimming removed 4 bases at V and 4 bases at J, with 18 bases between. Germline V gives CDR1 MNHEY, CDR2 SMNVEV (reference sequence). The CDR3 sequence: CASSSSAPVRADTQYF. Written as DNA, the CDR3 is TGTGCCAGCAGTTCCTCGGCCCCAGTTAGGGCAGATACGCAGTATTTT.

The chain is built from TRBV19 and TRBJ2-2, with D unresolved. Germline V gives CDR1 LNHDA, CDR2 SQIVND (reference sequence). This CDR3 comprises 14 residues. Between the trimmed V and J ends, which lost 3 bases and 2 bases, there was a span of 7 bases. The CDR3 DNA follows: TGTGCCAGTAGTATCACAGCTAACACCGGGGAGCTGTTTTTT. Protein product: CASSITANTGELFF. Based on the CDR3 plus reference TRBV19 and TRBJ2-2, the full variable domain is DGGITQSPKYLFRKEGQNVTLSCEQNLNHDAMYWYRQDPGQGLRLIYYSQIVNDFQKGDIAEGYSVSREKKESFPLTVTSAQKNPTAFYLCASSITANTGELFFGEGSRLTVL.

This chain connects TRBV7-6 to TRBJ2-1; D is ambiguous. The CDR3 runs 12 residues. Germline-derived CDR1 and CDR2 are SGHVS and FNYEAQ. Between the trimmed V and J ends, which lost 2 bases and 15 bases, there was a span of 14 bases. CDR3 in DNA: TGTGCCAGCAGCTTATTCGGCAGCCCCGCGTTCTTC. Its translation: CASSLFGSPAFF.

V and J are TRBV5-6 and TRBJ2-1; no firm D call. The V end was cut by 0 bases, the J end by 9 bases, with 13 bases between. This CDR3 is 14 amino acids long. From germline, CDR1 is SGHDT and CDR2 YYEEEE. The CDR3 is CASSLDPPRGEQFF. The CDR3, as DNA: TGTGCCAGCAGCTTGGATCCCCCCCGTGGTGAGCAGTTCTTC.

CDR3 coding DNA: TGTGCCAGCATCGGGACAGGGGGCAGTTACACTGAAGCTTTCTTT. Translated: CASIGTGGSYTEAFF. The chain combines TRBV25-1 with TRBJ1-1; 12 nucleotides match TRBD1. V lost 7 bases to trimming and J lost 3 bases; unmatched junction nucleotides: 6. The germline CDR1 and CDR2 sequences are MGHDK and SYGVNS. The CDR3 spans 15 residues. The full variable domain, completed using reference TRBV25-1 and TRBJ1-1, is EADIYQTPRYLVIGTGKKITLECSQTMGHDKMYWYQQDPGMELHLIHYSYGVNSTEKGDLSSESTVSRIRTEHFPLTLESARPSHTSQYLCASIGTGGSYTEAFFGQGTRLTVV.

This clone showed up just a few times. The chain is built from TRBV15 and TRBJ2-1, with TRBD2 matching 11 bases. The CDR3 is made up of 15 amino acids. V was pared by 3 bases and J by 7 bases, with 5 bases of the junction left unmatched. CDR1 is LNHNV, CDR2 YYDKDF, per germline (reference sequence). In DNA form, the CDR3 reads TGTGCCACCAGCAGTAGCGGGGGGGCTGTAAATGAGCAGTTCTTC. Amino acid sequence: CATSSSGGAVNEQFF.

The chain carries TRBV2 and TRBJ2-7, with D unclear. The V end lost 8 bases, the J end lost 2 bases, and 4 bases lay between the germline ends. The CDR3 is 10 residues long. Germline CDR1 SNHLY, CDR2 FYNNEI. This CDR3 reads CASGPYEQYF. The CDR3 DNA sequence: TGTGCCAGCGGGCCCTACGAGCAGTACTTC.

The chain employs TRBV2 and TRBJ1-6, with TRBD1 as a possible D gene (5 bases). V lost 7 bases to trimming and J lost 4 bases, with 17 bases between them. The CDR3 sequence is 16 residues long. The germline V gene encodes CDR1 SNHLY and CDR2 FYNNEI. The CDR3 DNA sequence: TGTGCCAGCAAGGGAGGGGCGGTGGTGTATAATTCACCCCTCCACTTT. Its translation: CASKGGAVVYNSPLHF. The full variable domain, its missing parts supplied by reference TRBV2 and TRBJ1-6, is EPEVTQTPSHQVTQMGQEVILRCVPISNHLYFYWYRQILGQKVEFLVSFYNNEISEKSEIFDDQFSVERPDGSNFTLKIRSTKLEDSAMYFCASKGGAVVYNSPLHFGNGTRLTVT.

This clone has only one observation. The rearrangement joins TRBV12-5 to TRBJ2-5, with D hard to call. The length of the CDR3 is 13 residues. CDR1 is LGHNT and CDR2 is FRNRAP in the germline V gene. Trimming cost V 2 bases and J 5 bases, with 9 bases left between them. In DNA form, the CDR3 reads TGTGCTAGTGGTTTGAATGTTGTGGAGACCCAGTACTTC. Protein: CASGLNVVETQYF.